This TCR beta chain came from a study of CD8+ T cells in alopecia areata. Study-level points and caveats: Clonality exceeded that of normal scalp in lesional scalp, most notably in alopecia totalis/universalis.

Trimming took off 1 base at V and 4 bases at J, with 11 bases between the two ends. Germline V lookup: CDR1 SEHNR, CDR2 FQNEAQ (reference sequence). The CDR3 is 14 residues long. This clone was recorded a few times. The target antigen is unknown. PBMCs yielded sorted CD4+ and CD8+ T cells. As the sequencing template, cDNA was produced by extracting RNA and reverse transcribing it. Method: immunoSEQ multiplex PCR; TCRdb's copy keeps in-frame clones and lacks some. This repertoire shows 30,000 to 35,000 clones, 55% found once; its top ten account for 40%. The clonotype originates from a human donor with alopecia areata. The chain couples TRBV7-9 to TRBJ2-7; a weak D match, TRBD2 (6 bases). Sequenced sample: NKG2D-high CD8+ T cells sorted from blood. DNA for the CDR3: TGTGCCAGCAGCTTAGATTGGGGGGTATACGAGCAGTACTTC. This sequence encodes CASSLDWGVYEQYF.